This TCR beta chain was sequenced in a study of spatial heterogeneity in lung cancer. Across the whole study: Detection consistently yielded more beta chains than alpha chains.

At least ten counts were recorded for this clonotype. Antigen: not known. Time point described: blood at routine non-recurrence follow-up after resection. Whole RNA, isolated from tumor, nontumor lung or frozen PBMC, was sequenced without prior sorting. The CDR3 is made up of 15 amino acids. Trimming cost V 0 bases and J 1 base, with 7 bases left between them. Germline CDR1 and CDR2: SGHRS and YFSETQ. The study tagged each TCR cDNA molecule with a unique molecular identifier. TCRdb independently ran MiXCR on the 5' RACE reads; one entry per CDR3 protein. The sample gives roughly 70,000 distinct CDR3 sequences, 8% to 10% of which show up once; about 2% is in the top ten. General study findings and limits: TCRs found ubiquitously expanded in tumor appeared in blood more at resection than at follow-up.

V is TRBV5-1 and J is TRBJ2-2; D ambiguous. The sequencing used PBMCs, collected at follow-up. This clonotype originated in a female donor with early-stage non-small cell lung cancer. The CDR3 DNA reads TGCGCCAGCAGCTTGGGGCACGGGAACACCGGGGAGCTGTTTTTT. Its translation is CASSLGHGNTGELFF.